This entry describes one T cell receptor beta chain. This entry is derived from a study of blood T cells in healthy people across ages. Alongside a J-beta primer mix, a sample-barcoded 5' primer served in a second PCR lasting about 7 to 11 cycles. Each CDR3 protein is one row after TCRdb ran MiXCR on the 5' RACE reads. In the table there are over 1,200,000 distinct CDR3 sequences, approximately 60% of which are singletons. Germline values: CDR1 SGHTA, CDR2 FQGNSA. Germline trimming cut 4 bases from V and 5 bases from J; bases unmatched to any gene: 8. CDR3 length: 14 residues. The chain employs TRBV7-2 and TRBJ2-7; TRBD2 agrees at 7 bases. The specimen sequenced was blood. The sequence was collected from a man between 18 and 35 years old in good health. The DNA for the CDR3 is TGTGCCAGCAGCTATACGACTAGCTACGACGAGCAGTACTTC. Its translation is CASSYTTSYDEQYF.